Listed below are T cell receptor beta chains from one sample, sequenced in a study of T cells in Graves' hyperthyroidism and ophthalmopathy. MiXCR, run by TCRdb on the multiplex PCR reads, gives a single entry per CDR3 protein. The sample yields around 450,000 distinct CDR3 sequences, roughly an eighth seen once. Sequencing was performed on blood. All receptors derive from a woman aged 18-35 years with Graves' hyperthyroidism. The CDR3 runs from the conserved cysteine through the conserved F or W. D genes are given only for firm matches. Clone size, where shown, is once, few, many, or a class for clones that have expanded.

j_call clone_size v_call d_call cdr3_aa cdr3_nt
TRBJ2-2 - TRBV2 TRBD1 CASTGTGANTGELFF TGTGCCAGCACCGGGACAGGGGCGAACACCGGGGAGCTGTTTTTT
TRBJ2-1 - TRBV28 - CASSLSPRSNEQFF TGTGCCAGCAGTTTATCTCCTAGGAGCAATGAGCAGTTCTTC
TRBJ1-2 few TRBV5-4 - CASSLKGVANYGYTF TGTGCCAGCAGCTTGAAGGGGGTAGCTAACTATGGCTACACCTTC
TRBJ1-5 many TRBV11-2 - CASSLESGHSNQPQHF TGTGCCAGCAGCTTAGAATCAGGGCATAGCAATCAGCCCCAGCATTTT
TRBJ2-1 - TRBV6-2/TRBV6-3 - CASSYLGAHAFF TGTGCCAGCAGTTACTTGGGGGCGCATGCCTTCTTC
TRBJ2-1 few TRBV6-1 TRBD1 CASDRQGRFDEQFF TGTGCCAGCGACCGACAGGGGAGGTTCGATGAGCAGTTCTTC
TRBJ1-5 many TRBV6-1 - CASSEAWDQPQHF TGTGCCAGCAGTGAAGCGTGGGATCAGCCCCAGCATTTT
TRBJ2-3 - TRBV12-3/TRBV12-4 TRBD2 CASSLRVSGPEDTQYF TGTGCCAGCAGTTTAAGAGTTAGCGGGCCCGAGGATACGCAGTATTTT
TRBJ2-3 many TRBV28 TRBD2 CASGRESPDTQYF TGTGCCAGCGGGCGGGAGTCCCCAGATACGCAGTATTTT
TRBJ2-2 few TRBV29-1 - CSAWESNTGELFF TGCAGCGCCTGGGAGTCGAACACCGGGGAGCTGTTTTTT
TRBJ1-1 many TRBV3-1 - CASSQGDPNRAFF TGTGCCAGCAGCCAAGGCGATCCCAACAGGGCTTTCTTT
TRBJ1-1 - TRBV7-9 - CASSLEVGGTEAFF TGTGCCAGCAGCTTAGAGGTGGGAGGGACAGAAGCTTTCTTT
TRBJ1-2 few TRBV10-3 TRBD1 CAISDRGQGDYGYTF TGTGCCATCAGTGACCGTGGACAGGGCGACTATGGCTACACCTTC
TRBJ2-2 - TRBV4-2 TRBD1 CASSQLGQTNTGELFF TGTGCCAGCAGCCAGTTGGGACAGACCAACACCGGGGAGCTGTTTTTT
TRBJ1-5 many TRBV30 - CAWSRGGNSNQPQHF TGTGCCTGGAGTCGTGGAGGGAATAGCAATCAGCCCCAGCATTTT
TRBJ2-5 many TRBV29-1 TRBD2 CSSELAAPSGETQYF TGCAGCTCGGAACTAGCGGCCCCCTCGGGGGAGACCCAGTACTTC
TRBJ2-3 many TRBV5-1 - CASSLAQRSTDTQYF TGCGCCAGCAGCTTGGCCCAGCGGAGCACAGATACGCAGTATTTT
TRBJ2-7 many TRBV6-2/TRBV6-3 - CASSDPGEHSSYEQYF TGTGCCAGCAGCGATCCGGGAGAGCACAGCTCCTACGAGCAGTACTTC
TRBJ2-7 - TRBV10-3 TRBD2 CAISESISAPGGYEQYF TGTGCCATCAGTGAGTCAATCTCGGCGCCGGGAGGCTACGAGCAGTACTTC
TRBJ2-6 - TRBV6-1 TRBD1 CASSLSGTGGSGANVLTF TGTGCCAGCAGTTTATCCGGGACAGGGGGCTCTGGGGCCAACGTCCTGACTTTC
TRBJ2-1 many TRBV20-1 TRBD2 CSARSISGNSYNEQFF TGCAGTGCTAGATCCATTAGCGGGAACTCCTACAATGAGCAGTTCTTC
TRBJ2-1 many TRBV6-1 - CASIDRLAPLRDEQFF TGTGCCAGCATTGACAGGTTGGCCCCCCTTCGGGATGAGCAGTTCTTC
TRBJ1-5 many TRBV28 - CASSLIGQPQHF TGTGCCAGCAGCCTGATCGGGCAGCCCCAGCATTTT
TRBJ1-1 few TRBV7-9 - CASSLVSMNTEAFF TGTGCCAGCAGCTTGGTCAGCATGAACACTGAAGCTTTCTTT
TRBJ2-1 many TRBV12-3/TRBV12-4 - CASSLLVGYNEQFF TGTGCCAGCAGTTTGTTGGTGGGATACAATGAGCAGTTCTTC
TRBJ1-4 - TRBV12-3/TRBV12-4 - CASSLVAWETSNEKLFF TGTGCCAGCAGTTTAGTAGCATGGGAGACCTCTAATGAAAAACTGTTTTTT
TRBJ2-1 many TRBV11-2 - CASSLDPSNEQFF TGTGCCAGCAGCTTAGATCCCTCTAATGAGCAGTTCTTC
TRBJ1-1 many TRBV11-3 - CASSLSKSGVNTEAFF TGTGCCAGCAGCTTATCAAAATCAGGGGTGAACACTGAAGCTTTCTTT
TRBJ2-3 many TRBV7-3 TRBD2 CASSQMRGGRSLDTDTQYF TGTGCCAGCAGCCAGATGCGTGGCGGGAGGTCGTTAGACACAGATACGCAGTATTTT
TRBJ1-4 few TRBV15 - CATSRDPLEKLFF TGTGCCACCAGCAGAGACCCCCTTGAAAAACTGTTTTTT
TRBJ1-5 many TRBV12-3/TRBV12-4 - CASSLVLTVQPQHF TGTGCCAGCAGTTTAGTCCTAACAGTTCAGCCCCAGCATTTT
TRBJ2-3 many TRBV7-3 TRBD2 CASSSTSGSYTQYF TGTGCCAGCAGCTCTACTAGCGGGAGCTATACGCAGTATTTT
TRBJ2-1 few TRBV4-1 TRBD2 CASSPAGGNEQFF TGCGCCAGCAGCCCGGCGGGAGGAAATGAGCAGTTCTTC
TRBJ1-4 few TRBV18 - CASSVQGGEKLFF TGTGCCAGCTCCGTTCAGGGTGGAGAAAAACTGTTTTTT
TRBJ1-6 few TRBV7-3 - CASSFTLNSPLHF TGTGCCAGCAGCTTCACGTTGAATTCACCCCTCCACTTT
TRBJ2-3 - TRBV7-6 TRBD2 CASSLGTAGGTDTQYF TGTGCCAGCAGCTTAGGAACAGCGGGAGGTACAGATACGCAGTATTTT
TRBJ1-1 - TRBV5-6 - CASSLAGFPLNTEAFF TGTGCCAGCAGCTTGGCGGGGTTCCCCCTGAACACTGAAGCTTTCTTT
TRBJ2-7 many TRBV7-3 - CASSFQRHLYEQYF TGTGCCAGCAGCTTTCAGAGGCACCTCTACGAGCAGTACTTC
TRBJ1-5 few TRBV30 - CAWSITGKSPQHF TGTGCCTGGAGTATAACAGGGAAATCGCCCCAGCATTTT
TRBJ2-7 - TRBV28 - CASTLPLGANPEQYF TGTGCCAGCACCTTACCGCTGGGGGCGAACCCCGAGCAGTACTTC
TRBJ1-1 few TRBV27 TRBD1 CASSPGTELNTEAFF TGTGCCAGCAGTCCGGGGACAGAACTGAACACTGAAGCTTTCTTT
TRBJ1-3 many TRBV12-3/TRBV12-4 - CASSSGNTIYF TGTGCCAGCAGTTCTGGAAACACCATATATTTT
TRBJ2-7 once TRBV7-9 TRBD1 CASSLVGQENYEQYF TGTGCCAGCAGCTTAGTGGGACAGGAGAACTACGAGCAGTACTTC
TRBJ2-7 many TRBV5-6 TRBD1 CASSVGPHTGGRHEQYF TGTGCCAGCAGCGTGGGCCCGCACACAGGGGGCAGGCACGAGCAGTACTTC
TRBJ1-4 few TRBV4-3 - CASSQGRGRNEKLFF TGCGCCAGCTCCCAAGGACGGGGGCGGAATGAAAAACTGTTTTTT
TRBJ2-3 - TRBV2 - CASSEEKSSTDTQYF TGTGCCAGCAGTGAAGAAAAGAGTAGCACAGATACGCAGTATTTT
TRBJ1-2 many TRBV6-1 - CASNRASDGYTF TGTGCCAGCAATAGGGCTTCGGATGGCTACACCTTC
TRBJ2-3 - TRBV7-2 - CASSLRSGPTDTQYF TGTGCCAGCAGCTTAAGGTCAGGGCCTACAGATACACAGTATTTT
TRBJ2-7 many TRBV7-9 - CASSLTPLETTYEQYF TGTGCCAGCAGCTTAACACCTCTAGAGACGACCTACGAGCAGTACTTC
TRBJ2-3 many TRBV28 - CASSQTFSGTRRTDTQYF TGTGCCAGCAGTCAAACCTTCTCCGGCACCCGGAGAACAGATACGCAGTATTTT
TRBJ1-5 - TRBV5-5 TRBD1 CASSWGRGDQPQHF TGTGCCAGCAGCTGGGGCAGGGGGGATCAGCCCCAGCATTTT
TRBJ2-5 few TRBV9 - CASSVEGEVETQYF TGTGCCAGCAGCGTAGAGGGGGAGGTAGAGACCCAGTACTTC
TRBJ2-1 - TRBV7-9 TRBD1 CASSSGTGYNEQFF TGTGCCAGCAGTTCCGGGACAGGGTACAATGAGCAGTTCTTC
TRBJ1-4 - TRBV30 - CAWSPGSTNEKLFF TGTGCCTGGAGTCCAGGGTCTACTAATGAAAAACTGTTTTTT
TRBJ1-5 - TRBV5-8 TRBD1 CASSPGDREINQPQHF TGTGCCAGCAGCCCGGGGGACAGGGAGATTAATCAGCCCCAGCATTTT
TRBJ1-1 few TRBV27 - CASSLREGRENFF TGTGCCAGCAGTCTTAGGGAGGGCAGGGAAAATTTCTTT
TRBJ1-3 - TRBV30 - CAWSLSGNTIYF TGTGCCTGGAGCCTGTCTGGAAACACCATATATTTT
TRBJ2-1 few TRBV4-2 - CASSQVVLGGYEQFF TGTGCCAGCAGCCAAGTCGTACTAGGTGGCTATGAGCAGTTCTTC